This T cell receptor (beta chain) was sequenced during a study of control samples from healthy donors and cancer patients. Using immunoSEQ multiplex PCR, the repertoire was profiled, and TCRdb retains in-frame clones only, with some absent. The table shows approximately 170,000 clones, with around nine tenths occurring only once. Trimming shortened V by 5 bases and J by 6 bases, and 8 bases separated the two germline ends. Per the germline V gene, CDR1 is SGHVS and CDR2 is FQNEAQ. The CDR3 runs 11 residues. The origin of this receptor is a woman aged 25 to 45 in good health. The rearrangement uses TRBV7-8 and TRBJ2-7; D not resolved. The sequencing sample was made of blood. In DNA, the CDR3 is TGTGCCAGCAGCCCCGCTCTCGAGCAGTACTTC. Its translation is CASSPALEQYF.